This passage covers 32 T cell receptor beta chains from one sample sequenced in a study of blood T cell repertoires in COVID-19. Repertoires were generated with immunoSEQ multiplex PCR, while TCRdb's copy carries only in-frame clones and drops some. The data contain under 350,000 clones, approximately 83% of them seen just once; the ten biggest clones take up 4% to 5.5%. Sequences were obtained from PBMCs or T cells enriched from blood (not recorded which). The receptors shown here come from a woman in her forties with acute COVID-19.

This chain joins TRBV10-3 and TRBJ2-3, with 10 bases that match TRBD2. Germline CDR1 ENHRY, CDR2 SYGVKD. The CDR3 is made up of 18 amino acids. The trim removed 4 bases at V and 2 bases at J, leaving 12 bases unmatched. The CDR3 here is CAISGPPGLAIPTDTQYF. DNA for the CDR3: TGTGCCATCAGTGGGCCACCGGGACTAGCGATCCCCACAGATACGCAGTATTTT.

This chain joins TRBV28 and TRBJ1-3, with D possibly being TRBD1 (5 bases). Per germline, CDR1 MDHEN and CDR2 SYDVKM. CDR3 length: 15 residues. Deletions cut 2 bases from V and 4 bases from J, with 12 bases between. CDR3 in amino acids: CASSLKGNPGNTIYF. The CDR3 DNA is TGTGCCAGCAGTTTAAAGGGGAACCCAGGAAACACCATATATTTT.

J is TRBJ2-7 and V is TRBV11-1; TRBD2 might be the D (6 bases). CDR1 is SGHAT, CDR2 FQDESV, per germline (reference sequence). Trimming shortened V by 5 bases and J by 1 base, and 15 bases separated the two germline ends. The length of the CDR3 is 15 residues. The DNA of the CDR3 is TGTGCCAGCAGCATTCAACGGCTAGCGTCCTACGAGCAGTACTTC. Translated, it gives CASSIQRLASYEQYF.

This clone was counted between two and nine times. CDR3: CASRTGLGDTGELFF. CDR3 in DNA: TGTGCCAGCAGGACTGGACTAGGGGACACCGGGGAGCTGTTTTTT. The chain links TRBV7-9 to TRBJ2-2; 7 nucleotides align to TRBD2. Germline loops: CDR1 SEHNR, CDR2 FQNEAQ (reference sequence). The CDR3 has 15 residues. V gave up 6 bases and J gave up 3 bases; unmatched junction bases: 7. Filled out from reference TRBV7-9 and TRBJ2-2, the complete variable domain reads DTGVSQNPRHKITKRGQNVTFRCDPISEHNRLYWYRQTLGQGPEFLTYFQNEAQLEKSRLLSDRFSAERPKGSFSTLEIQRTEQGDSAMYLCASRTGLGDTGELFFGEGSRLTVL.

V usage is TRBV9 and J usage is TRBJ2-3, with D maybe TRBD1 (5 bases). Trimming cost V 0 bases and J 2 bases, with 13 bases left between them. Germline CDR1 is SGDLS and CDR2 is YYNGEE. The CDR3 is 16 amino acids. The CDR3 nucleotides read TGTGCCAGCAGCGTAGCCTCAGGGCCCTACACAGATACGCAGTATTTT. This translates into CASSVASGPYTDTQYF.

There are a few counts of this clone. The chain carries TRBV7-3 and TRBJ2-2, with D perhaps TRBD1 (5 bases). CDR3 length equals 15 residues. Germline V gives CDR1 SGHTA, CDR2 FQGTGA. V lost 0 bases and J lost 2, with 7 bases in between. The CDR3 protein is CASSLTDTNTGELFF. The CDR3 coding sequence is TGTGCCAGCAGCTTAACGGACACCAACACCGGGGAGCTGTTTTTT.

This chain links TRBV5-4 with TRBJ1-1; TRBD1 matches 9 bases. CDR3 size: 15 residues. The germline V gene encodes CDR1 SGHNT and CDR2 YYREEE (reference sequence). J was trimmed by 4 bases and V by 3 bases; bases with no gene match: 7. The CDR3 loop is CASSSGGQGGTEAFF. The CDR3 region has the DNA TGTGCCAGCAGCTCGGGGGGACAGGGAGGCACTGAAGCTTTCTTT. Drawing the rest from reference TRBV5-4 and TRBJ1-1, the complete variable domain is ETGVTQSPTHLIKTRGQQVTLRCSSQSGHNTVSWYQQALGQGPQFIFQYYREEENGRGNFPPRFSGLQFPNYSSELNVNALELDDSALYLCASSSGGQGGTEAFFGQGTRLTVV.

This chain joins TRBV5-1 and TRBJ1-1; D not certain. CDR1 and CDR2 (germline): SGHRS, YFSETQ. V dropped 0 bases and J dropped 7 bases, with 13 bases sitting between them. CDR3 length: 14 amino acids. CDR3 in amino acids: CASSLDGVVGEAFF. CDR3 sequence (DNA): TGCGCCAGCAGCTTGGACGGGGTAGTGGGTGAAGCTTTCTTT.

The chain links TRBV28 to TRBJ1-5; maybe TRBD1 (5 bases). V was shortened by 4 bases and J by 5 bases, with 12 bases between the two germline ends. Germline-derived CDR1 and CDR2 are MDHEN and SYDVKM. This CDR3 is 14 amino acids long. The chain's CDR3 is CASSSPGWDQPQHF. The CDR3 region has the DNA TGTGCCAGCAGTTCCCCAGGGTGGGATCAGCCCCAGCATTTT.

V is TRBV5-1 and J is TRBJ2-3; tentative D call: TRBD2 (6 bases). Looked up from germline, CDR1 is SGHRS and CDR2 is YFSETQ. The CDR3 consists of 15 residues. The germline V and J ends were trimmed by 0 bases and 0 bases, with 8 bases remaining between them. CDR3 residues: CASSLGGTSTDTQYF. CDR3 coding DNA: TGCGCCAGCAGCTTGGGCGGGACTAGCACAGATACGCAGTATTTT.

About this clone itself: A junction end diverges from the germline sequence, so it may reflect a read error. The rearrangement uses TRBV3-1 (or the pseudogene TRBV3-2) and TRBJ2-7, with 9 bases aligning to TRBD1. This CDR3 contains 17 residues. CDR1 and CDR2 from the germline V gene are LGHDT and YNNKEL (reference sequence). In DNA form, the CDR3 reads TGTGCCAGCAGCCCTTACCCCGGGACAGGGAGGTCCTCCGAGCAGTACTTC. The encoded protein is CASSPYPGTGRSSEQYF.

V gene TRBV5-5 combines with J gene TRBJ2-7, with 7 positions matching TRBD1. The junction had 9 bases not matched to a gene; V was cut back by 7 bases and J by 5 bases. The CDR3 loop spans 13 amino acids. The germline CDR1 and CDR2 sequences are SGHKS and YYEKEE (reference sequence). The CDR3 nucleotides read TGTGCCAGCCGTAACAGGGGTCGCGACGAGCAGTACTTC. This gives the protein CASRNRGRDEQYF.

The V gene is TRBV7-2, the J gene TRBJ1-2; TRBD1 might be the D (5 bases). V was cut by 4 bases and J by 2 bases, with 20 bases left in between. The CDR3 is made up of 17 amino acids. Per germline, CDR1 SGHTA and CDR2 FQGNSA. CDR3 DNA sequence: TGTGCCAGCAGCTCAGACGGGACTGCCAACGGCAACTATGGCTACACCTTC. Its translation is CASSSDGTANGNYGYTF.

V is TRBV9 and J is TRBJ1-6; TRBD1 might be the D (5 bases). V shed 4 bases and J shed 7 bases, with 18 bases lying between them. Germline V gene lookup returns CDR1 SGDLS and CDR2 YYNGEE. CDR3 length: 16 residues. CDR3 DNA sequence: TGTGCCAGCAGCCGTACCCCTCTCGGGGGGAATTCACCCCTCCACTTT. Its translation: CASSRTPLGGNSPLHF.

V gene TRBV5-1 combines with J gene TRBJ1-2; D possibly corresponds to TRBD1 (6 bases). Germline loops: CDR1 SGHRS, CDR2 YFSETQ. V shed 7 bases and J shed 5 bases, with 18 bases lying between them. This CDR3 has 14 residues. CDR3 coding DNA: TGCGCCAGCCGGCTCCCGGGACACGAATATGGCTACACCTTC. This gives the protein CASRLPGHEYGYTF.

The gene calls are TRBV5-4 and TRBJ2-3; TRBD2 matches 12 bases. Losses at the gene ends were 1 base for V and 5 bases for J; bases not matched to a gene: 8. This CDR3 region has 17 residues. CDR1 is SGHNT, CDR2 YYREEE, per germline (reference sequence). DNA for the CDR3: TGTGCCAGCAGCTTGAGGCTAGCGGGGGGGCTTGAAGATACGCAGTATTTT. Its translation is CASSLRLAGGLEDTQYF.

In the case of this clone: At one of its ends the junction is not consistent with the germline gene, which may arise from a read error. V is TRBV7-7 and J is TRBJ2-7; D is ambiguous. Germline V gene lookup returns CDR1 SSHAT and CDR2 FNYEAQ (reference sequence). CDR3 length equals 17 residues. The CDR3 loop is CASSLARSPDSGFEQYF. The CDR3 DNA reads TGTGCTAGCAGCTTAGCCCGGAGTCCAGATTCGGGTTTCGAGCAGTACTTC.

V usage is TRBV14 and J usage is TRBJ1-3, with D possibly TRBD1 on 5 matching bases. The germline gives CDR1 SGHDN, CDR2 FVKESK. CDR3 size: 15 residues. The V gene lost 4 bases and the J gene lost 0 bases, with 10 bases spanning the gap. The chain's CDR3 is CASSRIQDSGNTIYF. CDR3 in DNA: TGTGCCAGCAGCCGCATACAGGACTCTGGAAACACCATATATTTT. Full variable domain (remainder filled in from reference TRBV14 and TRBJ1-3): EAGVTQFPSHSVIEKGQTVTLRCDPISGHDNLYWYRRVMGKEIKFLLHFVKESKQDESGMPNNRFLAERTGGTYSTLKVQPAELEDSGVYFCASSRIQDSGNTIYFGEGSWLTVV.

This clone has just a few counts. This rearrangement joins TRBV6-6 to TRBJ2-2; D is perhaps TRBD1 (5 bases). Germline CDR1 and CDR2: MNHNY and SVGAGI (reference sequence). The CDR3 loop spans 15 amino acids. Trimming took off 3 bases at V and 1 base at J, with 9 bases between the two ends. This CDR3 is CASSYGQGNTGELFF. In DNA, the CDR3 is TGTGCCAGCAGTTATGGGCAGGGGAACACCGGGGAGCTGTTTTTT.

The rearrangement uses TRBV14 and TRBJ1-6, with D hard to call. The CDR3 extends over 19 amino acids. The germline CDR1 and CDR2 sequences are SGHDN and FVKESK. Trimming stripped 5 bases from V and 1 base from J, with 21 bases between. The CDR3 nucleotides read TGTGCCAGCAGCTTCGGGAGGCAGAACAGTAGGTCCTATAATTCACCCCTCCACTTT. Translated: CASSFGRQNSRSYNSPLHF.

As concerns this clone: An end of the junction differs from the germline gene, which may be a read error. The rearrangement links TRBV6-8 to TRBJ1-6; 7 bases fit TRBD1. Germline loops: CDR1 MNHGY, CDR2 SAAAGT. The CDR3 sequence is 16 residues long. The CDR3 protein is CARSLREDRPSSPLHF. The DNA of the CDR3 is TGTGCCAGAAGTTTAAGGGAGGACAGGCCCTCTTCACCCCTCCACTTT.

This rearrangement joins TRBV5-1 to TRBJ2-5, with D perhaps TRBD1 (6 bases). Per germline, CDR1 SGHRS and CDR2 YFSETQ. Trimming removed 4 bases from V and 4 bases from J, with 14 bases in between. This CDR3 is built from 14 residues. The CDR3 DNA reads as TGCGCCAGCAGCCGGGACACCGTAAGAGAGACCCAGTACTTC. Translated: CASSRDTVRETQYF.

This sequence joins TRBV29-1 and TRBJ2-2; a weak D match, TRBD2 (5 bases). Trimming shortened V by 8 bases and J by 0 bases, and 16 bases separated the two germline ends. The germline gives CDR1 SQVTM, CDR2 ANQGSEA. The CDR3 consists of 15 residues. This CDR3 reads CSPVGNGTNTGELFF. CDR3 DNA: TGCAGCCCCGTGGGGAACGGGACGAACACCGGGGAGCTGTTTTTT.

V and J are TRBV18 and TRBJ1-2; D is possibly TRBD1 (6 bases). The CDR3 loop spans 16 amino acids. V shed 0 bases and J shed 4 bases, with 15 bases lying between them. CDR1 KGHSH and CDR2 LQKENI come from the germline V gene. CDR3 in amino acids: CASSPPYSGGGYGYTF. CDR3 nucleotide sequence: TGTGCCAGCTCACCACCGTACTCGGGGGGCGGCTATGGCTACACCTTC.

V and J are TRBV10-1 and TRBJ1-2; 10 nucleotides agree with TRBD1. CDR1 is WNHNN and CDR2 is SYGVQD in the germline V gene (reference sequence). The CDR3 is 14 residues long. The ends lost 6 bases at V and 2 bases at J; junction bases unmatched: 3. In nucleotides, the CDR3 is TGCGCCAGCAGAAGACAGGGGGCCAACTATGGCTACACCTTC. As protein: CASRRQGANYGYTF.

The chain combines TRBV7-2 with TRBJ1-2; 8 positions match TRBD1. Germline loops: CDR1 SGHTA, CDR2 FQGNSA. There are 16 residues in the CDR3. V was pared by 5 bases and J by 4 bases, with 12 bases of the junction left unmatched. The CDR3 bases are TGTGCCAGCAGCCCCCGCTATTCCGGGACAGGCTATGGCTACACCTTC. This translates into CASSPRYSGTGYGYTF.

The rearrangement links TRBV7-9 to TRBJ2-4; 7 bases match TRBD2. With 4 bases clipped from V and 5 bases from J, the junction kept 11 bases outside the gene matches. CDR1 and CDR2 from the germline V gene are SEHNR and FQNEAQ (reference sequence). This CDR3 has 16 residues. The DNA of the CDR3 is TGTGCCAGCAGCTCGGGGAGGGCAGGCTACCAAAACATTCAGTACTTC. This encodes CASSSGRAGYQNIQYF.

The chain joins TRBV27 to TRBJ1-5, with TRBD1 matching over 7 bases. In germline, CDR1 is MNHEY, CDR2 SMNVEV (reference sequence). This CDR3 is built from 16 residues. After removal of 3 bases from V and 0 bases from J, the junction contained 5 bases not matched to a gene. The CDR3 DNA reads TGTGCCAGCAGTTTGGGACAGAGTTATAGCAATCAGCCCCAGCATTTT. It is translated as CASSLGQSYSNQPQHF.

V and J are TRBV28 and TRBJ1-6; D not resolved. The CDR3 is 17 amino acids. Germline-derived CDR1 and CDR2 are MDHEN and SYDVKM. V gave up 4 bases and J gave up 0 bases, with 13 bases separating them. The CDR3 region is CASSSLKSSSYNSPLHF. The CDR3 bases are TGTGCCAGCAGTTCCCTTAAATCGAGCTCCTATAATTCACCCCTCCACTTT.

V gene TRBV28 combines with J gene TRBJ2-7, with D possibly matching TRBD1 (6 bases). CDR3 length: 17 amino acids. The ends were cut back, 6 bases at V and 2 bases at J, with 23 bases in the middle. CDR1 and CDR2 (germline): MDHEN, SYDVKM. For the CDR3, the DNA is TGTGCCAGCAGCCAGGACAGCCCGGTGATTCTCACCTACGAGCAGTACTTC. Amino acid sequence: CASSQDSPVILTYEQYF.

The chain carries TRBV27 and TRBJ2-7; D unresolved. The CDR3 has 15 residues. Trimming removed 9 bases at V and 0 bases at J, with 18 bases between. Germline V gene data show CDR1 as MNHEY and CDR2 as SMNVEV (reference sequence). The CDR3 region is CARYPPGSSSYEQYF. CDR3 DNA sequence: TGTGCCAGGTACCCCCCGGGTTCCTCCTCCTACGAGCAGTACTTC.

V is TRBV6-2 or TRBV6-3 and J is TRBJ2-3, with 10 bases identical to TRBD2. V trimming: 4 bases; J trimming: 5 bases; junction bases outside the gene matches: 6. Germline V gene data show CDR1 as MNHEY and CDR2 as SVGEGT. The CDR3 contains 15 residues. This CDR3 is CASSFSGRRQDTQYF. The CDR3 DNA reads as TGTGCCAGCAGTTTTAGCGGGAGGAGACAAGATACGCAGTATTTT.